Each of the 3 T cell receptor beta chains below was sequenced from the same sample in a study of T cells expressing NK-cell markers. TCRdb reanalyzed the 5' RACE reads and collapses them to one entry per CDR3 protein, without DNA. Found here are 350,000 to 500,000 distinct CDR3 sequences; the top ten clones hold 6% to 8%. The material sequenced was blood T cells: a sorted CD56 or NKG2C T cell subset, CD4+ or CD8+ T cells, or bulk PBMC T cells (not recorded which). Receptors originate from a woman between 18 and 69 years old in good health.

CDR3 sequence: CATSDTVGPQHF. The chain uses TRBV24-1 and TRBJ1-5. This CDR3 spans 12 amino acids. CDR1 and CDR2 from the germline V gene are KGHDR and SFDVKD.

The rearrangement links TRBV5-1 to TRBJ2-6. There are 17 residues in the CDR3. Germline V gene data show CDR1 as SGHRS and CDR2 as YFSETQ. The CDR3: CASSSQSLGTGANVLTF.

The chain has TRBV7-8 and TRBJ1-3; the D call of TRBD1 rests on TCRdb alone, since no DNA is present to check it. From germline, CDR1 is SGHVS and CDR2 FQNEAQ. This CDR3 is built from 16 residues. The CDR3 protein is CASRPGYRGSGNTIYF.